This TCR beta chain is from a study of T cell responses to AZD1222 COVID-19 vaccine. The protocol was immunoSEQ multiplex PCR, while the TCRdb copy is restricted to in-frame clones and leaves out a portion. The sample has around 150,000 clones, approximately 90% seen once; the top ten hold under 2.5%. V was pared by 7 bases and J by 0 bases, with 13 bases between. This CDR3 has 15 residues. Germline V gene data show CDR1 as LNHDA and CDR2 as SQIVND (reference sequence). As regards this clone: Its antigen is currently unknown.

Study-level results: Females outnumbered males among donors, who were mostly white British; clonal diversity was possibly underestimated.

The chain uses TRBV19 and TRBJ1-5, with D possibly matching TRBD1 (5 bases). Sequenced material: peripheral blood, taken on day 0 of AZD1222 vaccination. The sequence was collected from an adult in good health. CDR3 amino acids: CASKDRGTSNQPQHF. In DNA, the CDR3 is TGTGCCAGTAAGGATAGGGGAACTAGCAATCAGCCCCAGCATTTT.